Sequencing of this T cell receptor beta chain was carried out in a study of T-cell reconstitution after alpha-beta-depleted transplantation in children. Unique molecular identifiers were used to barcode this TCRbeta library. TCRdb reprocessed the PCR reads with MiXCR, giving one entry per CDR3 protein. The sample includes hundreds of thousands of distinct CDR3 sequences, approximately 9% of them seen just once. This clonotype was detected a few times. This specimen consisted of PBMCs from the stem cell graft donor, obtained from the stem cell graft. This sequence was found in a human donor who donated a stem cell graft to a child with acute lymphoblastic leukemia.

This CDR3 is CASSHQFRGHTEAFF. CDR3 sequence (DNA): TGTGCCAGCAGCCATCAATTTCGAGGACACACTGAAGCTTTCTTT. This chain uses TRBV7-6 with TRBJ1-1; D call uncertain. The germline gives CDR1 SGHVS, CDR2 FNYEAQ. The length of the CDR3 is 15 residues. Trimming shortened V by 5 bases and J by 3 bases, and 16 bases separated the two germline ends.